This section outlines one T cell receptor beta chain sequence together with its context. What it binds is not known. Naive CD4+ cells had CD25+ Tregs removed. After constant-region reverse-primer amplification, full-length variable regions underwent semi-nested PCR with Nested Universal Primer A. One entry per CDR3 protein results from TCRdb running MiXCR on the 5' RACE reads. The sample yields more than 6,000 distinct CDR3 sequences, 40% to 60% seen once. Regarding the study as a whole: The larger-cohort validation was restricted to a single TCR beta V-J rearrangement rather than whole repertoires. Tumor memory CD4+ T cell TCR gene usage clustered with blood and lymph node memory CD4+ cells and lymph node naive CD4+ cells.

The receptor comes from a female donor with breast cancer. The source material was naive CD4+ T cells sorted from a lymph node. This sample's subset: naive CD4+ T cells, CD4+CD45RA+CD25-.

The CDR3 sequence is CASSQGTVYEKLFF. As DNA, the CDR3 is TGTGCCAGCAGCCAGGGGACAGTATATGAAAAACTGTTTTTT. The rearrangement links TRBV3-1 to TRBJ1-4; 7 positions match TRBD1. Per the germline V gene, CDR1 is LGHDT and CDR2 is YNNKEL (reference sequence). V gave up 3 bases and J gave up 6 bases; unmatched junction bases: 4. The CDR3 length is 14 residues.